Below, 3 T cell receptor beta chains from the same sample are listed, as sequenced in a study of human T cells and chemical hapten exposure. TCRdb analysed the RACE reads with MiXCR anew, one entry per CDR3 protein. The data hold roughly 250,000 distinct CDR3 sequences, with approximately 8.6% observed a single time. Sample time point: pre-sensitization, week 0. Treatment reported: therapeutic diphenylcyclopropenone sensitization with weekly scalp DPC. Here the sequenced sample was whole blood, taken in connection with sensitization to the hapten diphenylcyclopropenone (DPC). These receptors all stem from a woman aged 40 to 50 with alopecia areata. Some clones in this sample may be carry-over from other donors' samples.

This clonotype was recorded at least ten times. This sequence joins TRBV6-5 and TRBJ2-2; D remains unclear. Looked up from germline, CDR1 is MNHEY and CDR2 is SVGAGI. Trimming stripped 6 bases from V and 3 bases from J, with 5 bases between. The CDR3 length is 12 residues. In nucleotides, the CDR3 is TGTGCCAGCAGCCTACACACCGGGGAGCTGTTTTTT. Translation gives CASSLHTGELFF.

This clonotype has just a few counts. The chain combines TRBV9 with TRBJ2-5, with a tentative D call TRBD2 (5 bases). Trimming cost V 0 bases and J 0 bases, with 6 bases left between them. The CDR3 is 14 residues long. Germline CDR1 and CDR2: SGDLS and YYNGEE. Here the CDR3 DNA reads TGTGCCAGCAGCGTAGCGGGGTACCAAGAGACCCAGTACTTC. Its translation is CASSVAGYQETQYF.

This clonotype was seen only a few times. J is TRBJ2-1 and V is TRBV29-1; D uncertain. The CDR3 has 15 residues. Germline V gives CDR1 SQVTM, CDR2 ANQGSEA. Trimming shortened V by 0 bases and J by 6 bases, and 15 bases separated the two germline ends. The CDR3 nucleotides read TGCAGCGTTGAAGATCTAATAGGCCGGGTCAATGAGCAGTTCTTC. This translates into CSVEDLIGRVNEQFF.